Listed below are T cell receptor beta chains from one sample, sequenced in a study of blood T cell repertoires in COVID-19. Assay used: immunoSEQ multiplex PCR; TCRdb lists only in-frame clones, some missing. The repertoire holds around 250,000 clones, with over 70% as singletons. Source material: peripheral blood. All receptors derive from a human donor in a cohort sampled during active COVID-19. CDR3s leave out the opening cysteine and the closing phenylalanine or tryptophan.

v_gene	j_gene	CDR3aa
TRBV3-1/TRBV3-2	TRBJ2-1	ASSPDLVSYNEQF
TRBV4-3	TRBJ1-2	ASSQDLQGYGYT
TRBV7-6	TRBJ2-1	ASTHNNEQF
TRBV6-5	TRBJ2-7	ATGTGQNEQY
TRBV23-1	TRBJ2-5	ASSHPRDREETQY
TRBV28	TRBJ2-1	ASSLPGASGNNEQF
TRBV28	TRBJ2-7	ASSLLPRIYEQY
TRBV5-5	TRBJ2-1	ASSLAYLTYNEQF
TRBV6-4	TRBJ2-2	ASSDWRGGDTGELF
TRBV6-1	TRBJ1-2	ASSEGPGYT
TRBV27	TRBJ1-3	ASSPRGVNPGNTIY
TRBV5-4	TRBJ2-1	ASSFPGGRGEQF
TRBV19	TRBJ2-7	ASSPTGFEQY
TRBV19	TRBJ2-2	ASSDSRGRANTGELF
TRBV2	TRBJ1-4	ASRKARTVNSEKLF
TRBV29-1	TRBJ2-3	TAGADTQY
TRBV7-2	TRBJ2-7	ASSPRVRGTYEQY
TRBV7-8	TRBJ1-4	ASSLARTGGEKLF